This T cell receptor (beta chain) was profiled in a study of cytomegalovirus exposure and HLA in healthy donors. Study-level findings and limits: Later analysis reportedly placed an Asian-associated ancestry cluster below the approximately 700-donor mean in N-insertions. A few chains linked to CMV were shown in vitro to be specific for CMV antigens.

A multiplex PCR was run with 60 Vbeta primers and 13 Jbeta primers. Sequencing used immunoSEQ multiplex PCR; TCRdb keeps in-frame clones, though not all of them. The repertoire table contains approximately 170,000 clones. The trim removed 8 bases at V and 9 bases at J, leaving 13 bases unmatched. The CDR3 totals 16 residues. Germline V lookup: CDR1 KGHSH, CDR2 LQKENI. Regarding this clone: The antigen remains undetermined.

The sample consisted of PBMCs. The clonotype originates from a young woman in good health and CMV-seropositive. The chain links TRBV18 to TRBJ1-6; the match to TRBD1 covers 10 bases. As DNA, the CDR3 is TGTGCCAGCCAGGGGGGACAGGGGCTGAAAGGTTCACCCCTCCACTTT. Encoded protein: CASQGGQGLKGSPLHF. The whole variable domain, remainder taken from reference TRBV18 and TRBJ1-6, is NAGVMQNPRHLVRRRGQEARLRCSPMKGHSHVYWYRQLPEEGLKFMVYLQKENIIDESGMPKERFSAEFPKEGPSILRIQQVVRGDSAAYFCASQGGQGLKGSPLHFGNGTRLTVT.